This paragraph covers one TCR beta chain sequence. V was cut by 3 bases and J by 2 bases, with 11 bases left in between. Germline CDR1 and CDR2: SQVTM and ANQGSEA. The length of the CDR3 is 15 residues. This specimen belongs to a study of blood T cells in healthy people across ages. A second PCR, run for roughly 7 to 11 cycles, used a sample-barcoded 5' primer plus a J-beta primer mix. TCRdb re-called the 5' RACE reads with MiXCR, one entry per CDR3 protein. The sample consists of 910,000 or so distinct CDR3 sequences, roughly 51% of them appearing once. This sequence was found in an older woman in good health. The chain has TRBV29-1 and TRBJ2-6, with D maybe TRBD2 (7 bases). The sequencing input was blood. For the CDR3, the DNA is TGCAGCGTTGACGGGGGGCTCCCTGGGGCCAACGTCCTGACTTTC. Translating it yields CSVDGGLPGANVLTF.